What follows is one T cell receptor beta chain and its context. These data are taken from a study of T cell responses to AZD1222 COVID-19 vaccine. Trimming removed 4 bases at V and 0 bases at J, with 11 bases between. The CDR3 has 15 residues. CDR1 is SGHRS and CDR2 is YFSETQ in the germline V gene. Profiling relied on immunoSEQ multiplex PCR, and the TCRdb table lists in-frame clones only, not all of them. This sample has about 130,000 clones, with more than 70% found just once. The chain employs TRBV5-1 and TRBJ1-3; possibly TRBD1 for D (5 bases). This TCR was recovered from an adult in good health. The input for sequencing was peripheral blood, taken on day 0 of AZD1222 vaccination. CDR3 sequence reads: CASSEGEVSGNTIYF. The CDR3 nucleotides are TGCGCCAGCAGCGAAGGGGAAGTCTCTGGAAACACCATATATTTT.